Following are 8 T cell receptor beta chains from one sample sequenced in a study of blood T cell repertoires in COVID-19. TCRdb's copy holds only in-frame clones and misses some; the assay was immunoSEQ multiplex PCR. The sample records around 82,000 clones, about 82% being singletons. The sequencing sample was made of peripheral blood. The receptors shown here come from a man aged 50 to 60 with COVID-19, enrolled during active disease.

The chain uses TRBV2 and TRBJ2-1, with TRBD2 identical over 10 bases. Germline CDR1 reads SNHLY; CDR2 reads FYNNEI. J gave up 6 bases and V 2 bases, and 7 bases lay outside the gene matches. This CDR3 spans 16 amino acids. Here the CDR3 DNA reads TGTGCCAGCAGTGAAAGGTCTAGCGGGAGTGGCAATGAGCAGTTCTTC. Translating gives CASSERSSGSGNEQFF.

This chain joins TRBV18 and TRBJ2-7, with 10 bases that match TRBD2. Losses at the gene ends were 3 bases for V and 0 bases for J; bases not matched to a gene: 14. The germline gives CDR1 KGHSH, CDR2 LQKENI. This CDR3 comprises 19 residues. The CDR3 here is CASSPYRAPAGGSSYEQYF. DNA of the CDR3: TGTGCCAGCTCACCTTACAGGGCGCCAGCGGGGGGGAGCTCCTACGAGCAGTACTTC.

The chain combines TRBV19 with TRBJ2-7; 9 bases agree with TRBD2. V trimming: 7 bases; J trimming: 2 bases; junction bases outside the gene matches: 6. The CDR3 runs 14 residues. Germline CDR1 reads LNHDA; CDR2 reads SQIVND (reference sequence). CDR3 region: CASKPAGGTYEQYF. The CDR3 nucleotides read TGTGCCAGTAAACCAGCGGGAGGTACCTACGAGCAGTACTTC.

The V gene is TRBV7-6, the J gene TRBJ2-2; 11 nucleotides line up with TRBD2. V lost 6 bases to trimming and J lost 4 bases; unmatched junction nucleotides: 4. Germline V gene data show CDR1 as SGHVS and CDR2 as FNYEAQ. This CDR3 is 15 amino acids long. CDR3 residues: CASSRLAGSTGELFF. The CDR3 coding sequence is TGTGCCAGCAGTCGACTAGCGGGGAGCACCGGGGAGCTGTTTTTT.

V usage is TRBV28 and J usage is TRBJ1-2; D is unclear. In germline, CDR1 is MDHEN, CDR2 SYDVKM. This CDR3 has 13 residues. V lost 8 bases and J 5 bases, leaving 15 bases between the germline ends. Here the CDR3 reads CASGMVGEYGYTF. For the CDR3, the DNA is TGTGCCAGCGGCATGGTGGGCGAATATGGCTACACCTTC.

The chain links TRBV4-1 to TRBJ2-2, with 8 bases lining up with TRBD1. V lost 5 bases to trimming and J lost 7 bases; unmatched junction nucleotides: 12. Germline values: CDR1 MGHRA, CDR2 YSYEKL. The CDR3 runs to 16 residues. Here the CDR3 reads CASSARTDRVGGELFF. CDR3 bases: TGCGCCAGCAGCGCCAGAACGGACAGGGTCGGCGGGGAGCTGTTTTTT.

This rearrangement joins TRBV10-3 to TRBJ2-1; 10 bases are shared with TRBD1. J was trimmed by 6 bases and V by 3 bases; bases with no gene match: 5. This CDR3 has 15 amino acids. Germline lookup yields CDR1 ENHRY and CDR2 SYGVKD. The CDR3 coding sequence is TGTGCCATCAGTGACCCCGGGACAGGGGTCAATGAGCAGTTCTTC. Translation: CAISDPGTGVNEQFF.

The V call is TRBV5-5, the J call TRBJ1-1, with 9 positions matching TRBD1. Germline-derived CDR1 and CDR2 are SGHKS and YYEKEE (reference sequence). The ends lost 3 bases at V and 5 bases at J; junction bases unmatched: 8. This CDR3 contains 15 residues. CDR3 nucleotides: TGTGCCAGCAGCTCTCAACAGGGGGCTAGGACTGAAGCTTTCTTT. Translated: CASSSQQGARTEAFF.